This TCR beta chain was recovered during a study of blood T cell repertoires in COVID-19. There are 18 residues in the CDR3. V lost 5 bases, J lost 4 bases, and 9 bases stayed unmatched. CDR1 and CDR2 from the germline V gene are SGHNT and YENEEA. Measured with immunoSEQ multiplex PCR; TCRdb has only the in-frame clones, and not every one. The data show roughly 200,000 clones, around 87% seen once. The material sequenced was peripheral blood. The chain combines TRBV11-3 with TRBJ2-1, with 15 bases aligning to TRBD2. The receptor's source is a man aged 45-65 years with acute or convalescent COVID-19. This CDR3 is CASSPGTSGGSRYNEQFF. The CDR3 DNA reads as TGTGCCAGCAGCCCCGGGACTAGCGGGGGGTCCCGTTACAATGAGCAGTTCTTC.